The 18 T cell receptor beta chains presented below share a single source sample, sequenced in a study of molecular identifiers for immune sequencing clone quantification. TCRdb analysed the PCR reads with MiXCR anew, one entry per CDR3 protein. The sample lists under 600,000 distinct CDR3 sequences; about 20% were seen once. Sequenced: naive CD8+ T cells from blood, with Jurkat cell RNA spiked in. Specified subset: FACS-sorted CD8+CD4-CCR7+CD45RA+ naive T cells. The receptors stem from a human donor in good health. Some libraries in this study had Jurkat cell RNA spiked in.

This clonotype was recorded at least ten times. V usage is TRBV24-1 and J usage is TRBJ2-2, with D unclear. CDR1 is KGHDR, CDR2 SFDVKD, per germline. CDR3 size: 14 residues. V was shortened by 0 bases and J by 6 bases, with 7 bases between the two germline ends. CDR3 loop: CATSDLMLSGELFF. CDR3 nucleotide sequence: TGTGCCACCAGTGATTTGATGCTGTCCGGGGAGCTGTTTTTT.

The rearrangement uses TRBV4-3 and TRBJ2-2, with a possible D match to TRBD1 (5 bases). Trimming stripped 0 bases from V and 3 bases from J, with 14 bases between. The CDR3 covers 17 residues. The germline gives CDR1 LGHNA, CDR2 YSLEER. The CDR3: CASSQDDQVRDTGELFF. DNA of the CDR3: TGCGCCAGCAGCCAAGACGACCAGGTCAGGGACACCGGGGAGCTGTTTTTT.

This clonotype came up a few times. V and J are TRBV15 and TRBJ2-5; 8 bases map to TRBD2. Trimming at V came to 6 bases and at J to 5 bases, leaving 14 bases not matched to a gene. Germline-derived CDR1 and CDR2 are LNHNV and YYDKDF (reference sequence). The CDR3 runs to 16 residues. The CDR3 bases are TGTGCCACCAGAAAGATCCCAGCGGGAGTTCCGGAGACCCAGTACTTC. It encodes CATRKIPAGVPETQYF.

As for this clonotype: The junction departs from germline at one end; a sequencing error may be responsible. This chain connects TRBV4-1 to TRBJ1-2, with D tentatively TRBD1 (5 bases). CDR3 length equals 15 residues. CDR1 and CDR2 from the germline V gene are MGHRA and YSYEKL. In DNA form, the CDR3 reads TGCGCCAGCAGCCTTCTACCCGGGGGGGTCGATGGCTGCACCTTC. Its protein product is CASSLLPGGVDGCTF.

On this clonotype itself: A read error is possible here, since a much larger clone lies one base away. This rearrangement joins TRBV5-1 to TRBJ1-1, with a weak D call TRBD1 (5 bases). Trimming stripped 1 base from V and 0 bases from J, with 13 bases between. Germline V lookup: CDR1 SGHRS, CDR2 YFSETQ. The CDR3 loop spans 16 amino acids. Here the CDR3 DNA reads TGCGCCAGCAGCTTGTCCTCTTGGGACTTGAACACTGAAGCTTTCTTT. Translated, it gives CASSLSSWDLNTEAFF.

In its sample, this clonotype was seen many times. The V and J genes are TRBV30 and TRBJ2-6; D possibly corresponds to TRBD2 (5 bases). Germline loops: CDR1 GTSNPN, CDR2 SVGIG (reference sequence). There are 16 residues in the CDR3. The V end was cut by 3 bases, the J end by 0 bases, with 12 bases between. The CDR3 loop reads CAWRGLGSSGANVLTF. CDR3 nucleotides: TGTGCCTGGAGAGGACTCGGCAGCTCTGGGGCCAACGTCCTGACTTTC.

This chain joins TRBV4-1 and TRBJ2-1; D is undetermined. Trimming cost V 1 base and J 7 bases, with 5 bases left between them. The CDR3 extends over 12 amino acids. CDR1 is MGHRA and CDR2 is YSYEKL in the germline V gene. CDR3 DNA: TGCGCCAGCAGCCAAGGGGTAAATGAGCAGTTCTTC. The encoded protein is CASSQGVNEQFF.

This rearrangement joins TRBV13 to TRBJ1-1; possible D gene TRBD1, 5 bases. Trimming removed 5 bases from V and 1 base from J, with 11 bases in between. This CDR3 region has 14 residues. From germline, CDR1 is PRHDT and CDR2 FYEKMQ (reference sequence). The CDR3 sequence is CASSGEGENTEAFF. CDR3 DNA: TGTGCCAGCAGCGGCGAAGGGGAGAACACTGAAGCTTTCTTT.

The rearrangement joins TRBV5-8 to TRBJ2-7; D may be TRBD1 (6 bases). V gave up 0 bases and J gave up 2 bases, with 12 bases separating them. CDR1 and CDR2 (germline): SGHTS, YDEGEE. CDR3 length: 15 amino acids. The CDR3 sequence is CASSLESDSPYEQYF. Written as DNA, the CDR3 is TGTGCCAGCAGCTTGGAATCGGACAGTCCCTACGAGCAGTACTTC.

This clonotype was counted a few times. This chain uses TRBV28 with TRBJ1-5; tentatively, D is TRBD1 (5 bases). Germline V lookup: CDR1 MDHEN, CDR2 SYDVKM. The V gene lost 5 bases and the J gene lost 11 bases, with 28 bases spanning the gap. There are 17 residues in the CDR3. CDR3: CASSLPAPGSVLRAQHF. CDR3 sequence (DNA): TGTGCCAGCAGTCTCCCGGCTCCGGGGTCAGTTCTCAGGGCCCAGCATTTT.

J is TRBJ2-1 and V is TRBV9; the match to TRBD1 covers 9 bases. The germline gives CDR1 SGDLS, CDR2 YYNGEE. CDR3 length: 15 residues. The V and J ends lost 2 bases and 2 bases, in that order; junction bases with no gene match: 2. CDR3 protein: CASSVGQGTYNEQFF. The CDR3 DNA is TGTGCCAGCAGCGTGGGACAGGGTACCTACAATGAGCAGTTCTTC.

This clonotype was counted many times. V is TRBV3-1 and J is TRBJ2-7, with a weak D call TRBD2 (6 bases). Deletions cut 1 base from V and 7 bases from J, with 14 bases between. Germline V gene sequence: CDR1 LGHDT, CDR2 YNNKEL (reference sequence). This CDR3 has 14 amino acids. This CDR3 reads CASSQARGTGEQYF. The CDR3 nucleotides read TGTGCCAGCAGCCAAGCGCGGGGCACGGGAGAGCAGTACTTC.

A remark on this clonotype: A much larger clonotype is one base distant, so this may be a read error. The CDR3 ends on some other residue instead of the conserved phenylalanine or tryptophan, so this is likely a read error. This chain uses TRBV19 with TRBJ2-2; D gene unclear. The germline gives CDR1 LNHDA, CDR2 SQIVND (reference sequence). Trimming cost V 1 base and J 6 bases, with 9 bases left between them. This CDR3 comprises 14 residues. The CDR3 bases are TGTGCCAGTAGTATAGCTCCAGCACCCGGGGAGCTGTTTTTA. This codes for CASSIAPAPGELFL.

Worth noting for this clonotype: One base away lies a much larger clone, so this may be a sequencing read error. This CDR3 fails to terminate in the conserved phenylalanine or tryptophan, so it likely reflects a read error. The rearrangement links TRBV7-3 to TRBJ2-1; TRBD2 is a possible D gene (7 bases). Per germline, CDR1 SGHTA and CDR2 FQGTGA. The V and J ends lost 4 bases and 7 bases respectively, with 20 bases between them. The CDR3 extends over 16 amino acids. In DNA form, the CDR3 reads TGTGCCAGCAGCTCGCCGACGGGGGGCCTCCTGAATGAGCAGTTCTCC. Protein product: CASSSPTGGLLNEQFS.

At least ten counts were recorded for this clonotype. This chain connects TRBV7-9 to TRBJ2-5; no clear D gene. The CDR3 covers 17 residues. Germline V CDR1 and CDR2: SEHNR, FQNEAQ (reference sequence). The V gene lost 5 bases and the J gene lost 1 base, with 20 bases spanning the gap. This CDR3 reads CASSTRFKDYVQETQYF. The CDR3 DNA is TGTGCCAGCAGCACCAGGTTTAAGGATTACGTCCAAGAGACCCAGTACTTC.

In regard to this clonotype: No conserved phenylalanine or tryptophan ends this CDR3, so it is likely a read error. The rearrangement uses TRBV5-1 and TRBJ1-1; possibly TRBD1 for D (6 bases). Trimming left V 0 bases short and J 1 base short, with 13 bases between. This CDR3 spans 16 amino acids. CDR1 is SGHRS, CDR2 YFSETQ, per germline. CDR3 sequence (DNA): TGCGCCAGCAGCTTGGGGTTTGGACAGAAGAACACTGAAGCTTTCTGT. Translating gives CASSLGFGQKNTEAFC.

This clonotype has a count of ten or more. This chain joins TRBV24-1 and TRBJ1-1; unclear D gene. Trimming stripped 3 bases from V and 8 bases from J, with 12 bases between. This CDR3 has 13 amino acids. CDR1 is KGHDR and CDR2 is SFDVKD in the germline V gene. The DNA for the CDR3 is TGTGCCACCAGTGATCCTGTCTTCAAAGAAGCTTTCTTT. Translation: CATSDPVFKEAFF.

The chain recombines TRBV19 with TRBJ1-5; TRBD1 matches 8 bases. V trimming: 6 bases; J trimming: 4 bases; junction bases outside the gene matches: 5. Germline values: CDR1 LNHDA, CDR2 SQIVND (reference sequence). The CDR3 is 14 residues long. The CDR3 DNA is TGTGCCAGTAGGATACAGGGGGGGAATCAGCCCCAGCATTTT. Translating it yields CASRIQGGNQPQHF.